The TCR beta chain under discussion was sequenced for a study of blood T cell repertoires in COVID-19. V was shortened by 4 bases and J by 1 base, with 17 bases between the two germline ends. Germline CDR1 is LNHDA and CDR2 is SQIVND (reference sequence). CDR3 length equals 17 residues. Some clones are missing from TCRdb's copy, which holds only in-frame ones; the method was immunoSEQ multiplex PCR. The repertoire holds 110,000 or so clones, with over 80% as singletons. The chain uses TRBV19 and TRBJ1-5; D possibly corresponds to TRBD1 (5 bases). Input material: peripheral blood. The sequence came from a woman aged 45-65 years with acute or convalescent COVID-19. For the CDR3, the DNA is TGTGCCAGTAGTAGGGTGGTAGGAGGGGCAAGCAATCAGCCCCAGCATTTT. Its translation: CASSRVVGGASNQPQHF.